The entry below gives a single TCR beta chain sequence along with its context. The antigen remains undetermined. This specimen comes from a study of T cells after yellow fever vaccination. The overall study: Fractions of limited cellularity were prepared by means of SMART-Seq v4 Ultra Low Input.

They built TCR cDNA with 5'RACE template switching, a step that put in a universal primer site and UMIs. TCRdb ran MiXCR on the 5' RACE reads and lists one entry per CDR3 protein. The data contain fewer than 150,000 distinct CDR3 sequences, 7.7% of them singletons. Study-level points and caveats: Most clones from primary vaccination were detected again post-booster (96% CD4, 88% CD8). Clonotype sharing between CD4 and CD8 compartments was small.

Germline CDR1 reads SGHNT; CDR2 reads YYREEE (reference sequence). CDR3 length equals 16 residues. Trimming removed 2 bases at V and 2 bases at J, with 16 bases between. The chain is built from TRBV5-4 and TRBJ2-5, with D possibly matching TRBD2 (6 bases). This sample comprised CD4+ T cells sorted from PBMCs, obtained 5 days after the yellow fever booster vaccination. The source of this sequence is a man aged 25-45 years who received the YFV17D yellow fever vaccine. The CDR3 is CASSFSGNLLQETQYF. CDR3 nucleotides: TGTGCCAGCAGCTTTAGCGGCAACCTTTTACAAGAGACCCAGTACTTC.